This paragraph reports one T cell receptor (beta chain). Its specificity is unknown. Amplification used 60 Vbeta primers and 13 Jbeta primers. Only in-frame clones appear in the TCRdb table, and some are missing; sequencing was by immunoSEQ multiplex PCR. The table lists 150,000 to 200,000 clones, roughly four fifths of them singletons. This entry comes from a study of cytomegalovirus exposure and HLA in healthy donors. Overall study findings and caveats: In a later analysis, DRB1 alleles had the most associated TCRs; HLA-C alleles the fewest.

This TCR came from a man aged 25 to 45 in good health and CMV-seronegative. The sample was PBMCs.

CDR3 nucleotide sequence: TGTGCCAGCAGCTCTTTAGGGGGGGCGGGAGAGACCCAGTACTTC. Protein: CASSSLGGAGETQYF. This chain connects TRBV7-3 to TRBJ2-5, with D maybe TRBD2 (7 bases). The germline V gene encodes CDR1 SGHTA and CDR2 FQGTGA. The CDR3 extends over 15 amino acids. V was clipped by 4 bases and J by 4 bases, with 16 bases between them.